This TCR beta chain was profiled in a study of blood T cell repertoires in COVID-19 (dated by TCRdb to about 2020). About the investigation overall: Samples from collaborators originated in the United States, Italy and Spain and spanned both the acute and convalescent phases of COVID-19. The material from the prospective study consisted of cDNA or gDNA derived from T cells, B-cell-depleted T cells, or PBMCs. Deeply sampled blood TCRbeta repertoires from subjects exposed to, actively infected with, or recovered from COVID-19 were included in the dataset. A freely available public database, intended as a resource for researchers studying the immune response to SARS-CoV-2, is where the repertoires were released. The samples were drawn from two sources: the first 160 participants of the ongoing ImmuneRACE study, and some 1,300 subjects contributed by 6 global collaborators. Nearly every sample came with metadata listing a de-identified subject ID, COVID-19 status, age in years and sex. Where available, HLA class I and class II types were obtained from metadata supplied by the sample provider rather than from assay-based typing. What the research found in general, with its limitations: How much clinical and demographic metadata was included differed by source and by participant, and the metadata was provided uncurated.

Reading from cysteine to phenylalanine, the CDR3 counts 16 amino acids. Just the 48-base CDR3 DNA is kept, in frame starting at base 1. The CDR1 and CDR2 encoded by the germline V gene (reference sequence) are SGHAT and FQDESV. Turning to this clone: Its binding antigen is unknown. The junction does not match germline at one end; this may be a read error. Other DNA sequences in the sample encode the same CDR3.

Collaborating institutions collected whole blood in K2EDTA tubes following their own protocols. For TCRbeta analysis, collaborator samples were shipped as frozen whole blood, as isolated PBMCs, or as DNA extracted from either sample type. TCRbeta CDR3 regions were amplified from genomic DNA by means of the immunoSEQ Assay, a bias-controlled multiplex PCR. The authors' pipeline ran thus. The number of nucleated cells in each sample was estimated by amplification of reference gene primers within the assay. To quantify the absolute abundance of each unique TCRbeta CDR3 rearrangement, sequence reads were collapsed and filtered. Productive Simpson clonality was computed per sample as the square root of Simpson's diversity index over productive rearrangements. TCRdb obtained this table from immuneACCESS and retained in-frame rearrangements with V and J assigned. These tables miss some clones; where compared with another copy, unresolved V genes account for less than half of the shortfall, and the remainder is unexplained. V and J calls and clone size come straight from that table; D and trimming were deduced from the DNA. Recorded for this sample are about 180,000 clones; 80% to 90% of them occurred a single time. Over 2.5% of the sample is held by the ten biggest clonotypes.

The chain is encoded by TRBV11-1 joined to TRBJ2-5, with 10 bases in between that match TRBD2. Sequencing was performed on peripheral blood. The sequence derives from a man in his 60s with acute or convalescent COVID-19. The CDR3 corresponds to CASSLTLEREGETQYF. In nucleotides, the sequence is TGCGCCAGCAGCTTAACCTTGGAGCGGGAGGGTGAGACCCAGTACTTC.